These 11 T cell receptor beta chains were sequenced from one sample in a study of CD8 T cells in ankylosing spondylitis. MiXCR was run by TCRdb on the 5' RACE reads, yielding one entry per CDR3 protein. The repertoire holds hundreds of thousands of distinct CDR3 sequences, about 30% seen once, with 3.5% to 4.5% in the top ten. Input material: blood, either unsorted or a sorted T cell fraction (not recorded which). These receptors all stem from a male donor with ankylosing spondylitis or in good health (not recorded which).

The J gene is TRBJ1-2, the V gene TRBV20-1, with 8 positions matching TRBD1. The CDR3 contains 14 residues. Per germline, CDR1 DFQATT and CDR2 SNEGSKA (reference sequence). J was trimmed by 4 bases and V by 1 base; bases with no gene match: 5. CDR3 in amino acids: CSARVAGGAYGYTF. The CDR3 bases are TGCAGTGCTAGAGTGGCAGGGGGCGCCTATGGCTACACCTTC.

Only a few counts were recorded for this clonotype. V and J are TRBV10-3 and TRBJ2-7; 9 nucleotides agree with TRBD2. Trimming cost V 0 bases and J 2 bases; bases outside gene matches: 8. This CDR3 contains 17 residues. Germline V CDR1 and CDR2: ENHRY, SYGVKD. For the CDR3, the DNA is TGTGCCATCAGTGAGTCGCCGCTAGCGGGGAACCCCTACGAGCAGTACTTC. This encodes CAISESPLAGNPYEQYF.

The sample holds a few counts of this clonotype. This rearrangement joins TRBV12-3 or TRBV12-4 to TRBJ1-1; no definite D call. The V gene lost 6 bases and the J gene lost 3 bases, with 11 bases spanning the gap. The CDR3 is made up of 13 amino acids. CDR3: CASRSGRHTEAFF. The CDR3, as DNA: TGTGCCAGCAGGTCGGGGAGGCACACTGAAGCTTTCTTT.

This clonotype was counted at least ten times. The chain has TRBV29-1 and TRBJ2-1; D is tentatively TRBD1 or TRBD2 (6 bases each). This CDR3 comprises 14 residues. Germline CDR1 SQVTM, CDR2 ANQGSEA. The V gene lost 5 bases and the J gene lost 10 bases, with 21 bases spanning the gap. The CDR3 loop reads CSVRRDTPREEQFF. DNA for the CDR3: TGCAGCGTTCGGCGGGACACCCCTAGGGAGGAGCAGTTCTTC.

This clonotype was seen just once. The CDR3, as DNA: TGCGCCAGCAGCTCACAGGGTTATTACACTGAAGCTTTCTTT. Its protein product is CASSSQGYYTEAFF. This sequence joins TRBV5-1 and TRBJ1-1, with a possible D match to TRBD1 (6 bases). Per the germline V gene, CDR1 is SGHRS and CDR2 is YFSETQ. This CDR3 is 14 amino acids long. V lost 3 bases and J 3 bases, leaving 12 bases between the germline ends.

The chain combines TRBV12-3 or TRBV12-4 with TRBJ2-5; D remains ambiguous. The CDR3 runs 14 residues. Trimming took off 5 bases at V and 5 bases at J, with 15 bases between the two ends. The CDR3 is CASSLTDPQETQYF. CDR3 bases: TGTGCCAGCAGTCTGACTGATCCCCAGGAGACCCAGTACTTC.

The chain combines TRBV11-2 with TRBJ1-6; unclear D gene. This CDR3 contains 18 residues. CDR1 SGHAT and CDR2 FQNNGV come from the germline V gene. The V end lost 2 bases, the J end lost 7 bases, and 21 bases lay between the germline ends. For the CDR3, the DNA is TGTGCCAGCAGCTTATGGCCCCCCGACGGACTCTGGAATTCACCCCTCCACTTT. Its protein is CASSLWPPDGLWNSPLHF.

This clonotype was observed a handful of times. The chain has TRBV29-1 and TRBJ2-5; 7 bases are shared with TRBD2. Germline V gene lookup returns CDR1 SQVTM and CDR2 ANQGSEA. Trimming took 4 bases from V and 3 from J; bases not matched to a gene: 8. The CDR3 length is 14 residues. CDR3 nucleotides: TGCAGCGTTGGAGGTTGGCTAGCGGAAGAGACCCAGTACTTC. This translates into CSVGGWLAEETQYF.

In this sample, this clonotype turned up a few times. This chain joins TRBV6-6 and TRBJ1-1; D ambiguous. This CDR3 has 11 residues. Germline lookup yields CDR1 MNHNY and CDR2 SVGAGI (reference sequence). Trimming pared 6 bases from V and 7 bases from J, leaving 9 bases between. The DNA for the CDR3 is TGTGCCAGCAGCCCTGGTCTTGAAGCTTTCTTT. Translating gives CASSPGLEAFF.

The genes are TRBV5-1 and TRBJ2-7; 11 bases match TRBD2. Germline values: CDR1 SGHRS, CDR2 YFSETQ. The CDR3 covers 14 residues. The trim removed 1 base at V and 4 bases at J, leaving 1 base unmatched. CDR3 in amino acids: CASSLTSGGYEQYF. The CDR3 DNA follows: TGCGCCAGCAGCTTGACTAGCGGGGGATACGAGCAGTACTTC.

The CDR3 loop is CATQSTANTGELFF. DNA for the CDR3: TGTGCCACCCAGTCTACAGCGAACACCGGGGAGCTGTTTTTT. The rearrangement uses TRBV10-3 and TRBJ2-2; D unresolved. In germline, CDR1 is ENHRY, CDR2 SYGVKD. Trimming cost V 10 bases and J 0 bases, with 12 bases left between them. The CDR3 covers 14 residues.